These 19 T cell receptor beta chains were all obtained from the same sample, sequenced in a study of pediatric ulcerative colitis. Profiling relied on immunoSEQ multiplex PCR, and the TCRdb table lists in-frame clones only, not all of them. The table lists 20,000 to 30,000 clones, over 55% of them singletons. One to two pinch biopsies were taken from the rectum during colonoscopy. The sequencing sample was made of gut tissue. The source is a boy younger than 18 with severe ulcerative colitis.

The gene calls are TRBV4-3 and TRBJ2-5, with TRBD2 identical over 7 bases. The CDR3 runs 15 residues. J lost 3 bases, V lost 4 bases, and 8 bases had no gene match. CDR1 LGHNA and CDR2 YSLEER come from the germline V gene. Here the CDR3 DNA reads TGCGCCAGCAGCCGTTATATGGGAGGGGAAGAGACCCAGTACTTC. It yields the protein CASSRYMGGEETQYF.

The chain combines TRBV2 with TRBJ1-4, with 10 nucleotides matching TRBD1. There are 14 residues in the CDR3. Germline CDR1 is SNHLY and CDR2 is FYNNEI. Germline trimming cut 7 bases from V and 7 bases from J; bases unmatched to any gene: 6. The DNA of the CDR3 is TGTGCCAGCACCGGACAGGGGGTCGTTGAAAAACTGTTTTTT. Amino acids: CASTGQGVVEKLFF.

As for this clone: The same CDR3 can be traced to other DNA sequences in this sample. The V gene is TRBV19, the J gene TRBJ2-6; 9 nucleotides line up with TRBD2. CDR3 size: 15 residues. Germline loops: CDR1 LNHDA, CDR2 SQIVND (reference sequence). Trimming cost V 5 bases and J 4 bases; bases outside gene matches: 3. The chain's CDR3 is CASSGLAGGANVLTF. CDR3 nucleotide sequence: TGTGCCAGTAGTGGGCTAGCGGGAGGGGCCAACGTCCTGACTTTC.

This sequence joins TRBV11-2 and TRBJ1-2; D is unclear. Trimming took 0 bases from V and 8 from J, leaving 7 bases between them. This CDR3 spans 12 amino acids. Germline V lookup: CDR1 SGHAT, CDR2 FQNNGV. In DNA form, the CDR3 reads TGTGCCAGCAGCTTAGATCGTCAGGGCTACACCTTC. Its protein product is CASSLDRQGYTF.

In its sample, this clone was seen a few times. V gene TRBV6-5 combines with J gene TRBJ1-1; no reliable D call. The V end lost 6 bases, the J end lost 2 bases, and 10 bases lay between the germline ends. Germline loops: CDR1 MNHEY, CDR2 SVGAGI. CDR3 length: 13 residues. CDR3 loop: CASRTDLNTEAFF. The DNA for the CDR3 is TGTGCCAGCAGGACGGACCTCAACACTGAAGCTTTCTTT.

The genes are TRBV6-5 and TRBJ1-3; D is uncertain. CDR1 is MNHEY and CDR2 is SVGAGI in the germline V gene. The CDR3 runs to 14 residues. V dropped 5 bases and J dropped 7 bases, with 15 bases sitting between them. CDR3 region: CASSESPEINTIYF. In nucleotides, the CDR3 is TGTGCCAGCAGTGAATCTCCCGAAATCAACACCATATATTTT.

The chain has TRBV7-9 and TRBJ1-4; TRBD1 aligns across 7 bases. In germline, CDR1 is SEHNR, CDR2 FQNEAQ (reference sequence). The ends lost 5 bases at V and 4 bases at J; junction bases unmatched: 7. The CDR3 consists of 15 residues. CDR3 sequence (DNA): TGTGCCAGCAGCCTTAGGACAGGAAATAATGAAAAACTGTTTTTT. Its protein is CASSLRTGNNEKLFF.

The chain is built from TRBV2 and TRBJ2-7, with D perhaps matching TRBD1 or TRBD2 (5 bases each). The germline CDR1 and CDR2 sequences are SNHLY and FYNNEI. The CDR3 contains 13 residues. The V end was cut by 6 bases, the J end by 6 bases, with 15 bases between. The CDR3 DNA follows: TGTGCCAGCAGATACGGGGCTCTCATCGAGCAGTACTTC. Translating it yields CASRYGALIEQYF.

The CDR3 here is CASSLTLPTDTQYF. CDR3 nucleotide sequence: TGTGCCAGCAGCTTAACTCTTCCTACAGATACGCAGTATTTT. The V call is TRBV7-9, the J call TRBJ2-3; no clear D gene. Trimming took 2 bases from V and 3 from J, leaving 9 bases between them. This CDR3 is built from 14 residues. CDR1 and CDR2 (germline): SEHNR, FQNEAQ (reference sequence).

This clone was found once. The chain joins TRBV11-3 to TRBJ2-7; no reliable D call. The CDR3 is 15 residues long. Between the trimmed V and J ends, which lost 5 bases and 7 bases, there was a span of 21 bases. Looked up from germline, CDR1 is SGHNT and CDR2 is YENEEA. The CDR3 loop is CASSLLTGTPGEQYF. As DNA, the CDR3 is TGTGCCAGCAGCCTCCTGACCGGCACCCCAGGAGAGCAGTACTTC. Using reference TRBV11-3 and TRBJ2-7 for the parts outside the CDR3, the full variable domain is EAGVVQSPRYKIIEKKQPVAFWCNPISGHNTLYWYLQNLGQGPELLIRYENEEAVDDSQLPKDRFSAERLKGVDSTLKIQPAELGDSAVYLCASSLLTGTPGEQYFGPGTRLTVT.

V is TRBV29-1 and J is TRBJ2-7; D may be TRBD1 or TRBD2 (5 bases each). V was shortened by 7 bases and J by 2 bases, with 12 bases between the two germline ends. This CDR3 region has 12 residues. In germline, CDR1 is SQVTM, CDR2 ANQGSEA. Here the CDR3 DNA reads TGCAGCGCTAGGGACGGAGCCTACGAGCAGTACTTC. Its protein product is CSARDGAYEQYF.

The rearrangement uses TRBV6-6 and TRBJ2-7; the match to TRBD2 covers 12 bases. V lost 6 bases, J lost 2 bases, and 5 bases stayed unmatched. Germline lookup yields CDR1 MNHNY and CDR2 SVGAGI (reference sequence). This CDR3 has 15 amino acids. The CDR3 loop is CASSLPSGRAYEQYF. CDR3 DNA: TGTGCCAGCAGCCTCCCTAGCGGGAGGGCCTACGAGCAGTACTTC.

This chain uses TRBV6-1 with TRBJ1-1; 8 nucleotides align to TRBD1. The germline CDR1 and CDR2 sequences are MNHNS and SASEGT. Trimming at V came to 3 bases and at J to 6 bases, leaving 9 bases not matched to a gene. This CDR3 spans 15 amino acids. The CDR3 protein is CASSEAVDRAPEAFF. The CDR3 DNA sequence: TGTGCCAGCAGTGAGGCTGTGGACAGGGCGCCTGAAGCTTTCTTT.

This chain uses TRBV18 with TRBJ1-2; D gene ambiguous. The CDR3 length is 13 residues. The V end lost 2 bases, the J end lost 8 bases, and 12 bases lay between the germline ends. Per germline, CDR1 KGHSH and CDR2 LQKENI. The CDR3 here is CASSPGRYEGYTF. The DNA for the CDR3 is TGTGCCAGCTCACCAGGGAGGTATGAGGGCTACACCTTC.

The CDR3: CASKRPSGYNEQFF. The CDR3 nucleotides are TGTGCCAGCAAAAGACCCTCGGGGTACAATGAGCAGTTCTTC. V and J are TRBV6-1 and TRBJ2-1; TRBD2 might be the D (5 bases). With 7 bases removed from V and 4 bases from J, the gap between germline ends came to 14 bases. Germline V gene lookup returns CDR1 MNHNS and CDR2 SASEGT. The CDR3 is made up of 14 amino acids.

The rearrangement joins TRBV5-1 to TRBJ2-6; D is uncertain. The CDR3 contains 13 residues. Germline V gene sequence: CDR1 SGHRS, CDR2 YFSETQ. Trimming removed 4 bases at V and 2 bases at J, with 4 bases between. CDR3 bases: TGCGCCAGCAGCGAGCCTGGGGCCAACGTCCTGACTTTC. It encodes CASSEPGANVLTF.

This clone showed up just a few times. The V gene is TRBV6-1, the J gene TRBJ2-7; 11 bases line up with TRBD2. In germline, CDR1 is MNHNS, CDR2 SASEGT. The length of the CDR3 is 13 residues. Unmatched junction bases numbered 5, after V lost 3 bases and J lost 10 bases. The CDR3 bases are TGTGCCAGCAGTGACGGGGGACTAGCGGTACAGTACTTC. It is translated as CASSDGGLAVQYF.

The chain is built from TRBV6-6 and TRBJ2-7; D gene ambiguous. Germline-derived CDR1 and CDR2 are MNHNY and SVGAGI (reference sequence). V was pared by 0 bases and J by 7 bases, with 13 bases between. The CDR3 is 14 amino acids. This CDR3 is CASSYSILLGEQYF. DNA of the CDR3: TGTGCCAGCAGTTACTCGATACTACTTGGGGAGCAGTACTTC.

This clone is termed medium-sized. The chain couples TRBV7-9 to TRBJ2-4; no clear D gene. Trimming cost V 0 bases and J 13 bases, with 10 bases left between them. The germline CDR1 and CDR2 sequences are SEHNR and FQNEAQ (reference sequence). CDR3 size: 12 residues. This CDR3 is CASSLASSEQYF. In DNA, the CDR3 is TGTGCCAGCAGCTTAGCGAGTTCGGAGCAGTACTTC.